Below are 17 T cell receptor beta chains sequenced from a single sample in a study of T cells in Graves' hyperthyroidism and ophthalmopathy. RNA transcripts yielded amplified TCR beta CDR3 regions. HTBI primers drove first-round RT-PCR of the TCR CDR3. Via MiXCR, TCRdb re-called the multiplex PCR reads, giving one row per CDR3 protein. The sample has about 300,000 distinct CDR3 sequences; approximately 13% are singletons. What was sequenced was blood. Receptor source: a woman aged 40 to 49 with Graves' hyperthyroidism.

For this clonotype: A much larger clone is a single base away; this may be a read error. This chain uses TRBV6-1 with TRBJ1-2; D possibly corresponds to TRBD1 (6 bases). The CDR3 has 13 residues. CDR1 MNHNS and CDR2 SASEGT come from the germline V gene. In DNA form, the CDR3 reads TGTACCAGCAGTGCAACCCAGGGGTATGGCTACACCTTC. Its translation: CTSSATQGYGYTF.

The chain couples TRBV19 to TRBJ2-6, with D possibly called TRBD1 or TRBD2 (5 bases each). Germline CDR1 LNHDA, CDR2 SQIVND (reference sequence). Deletions cut 6 bases from V and 1 base from J, with 10 bases between. This CDR3 spans 15 amino acids. CDR3 DNA sequence: TGTGCCAGTAGACCGAGGGGTTCTGGGGCCAACGTCCTGACTTTC. Protein product: CASRPRGSGANVLTF.

This clonotype came up many times. The CDR3 nucleotides read TGTGCCACCAGTGATTTGGGAGGGGAAAGCAATCAGCCCCAGCATTTT. Translation: CATSDLGGESNQPQHF. The chain is built from TRBV24-1 and TRBJ1-5; D is possibly TRBD1 (5 bases). The V gene lost 0 bases and the J gene lost 1 base, with 9 bases spanning the gap. The CDR3 loop spans 16 amino acids. In germline, CDR1 is KGHDR, CDR2 SFDVKD.

This clonotype was seen repeatedly, ten times or more. J is TRBJ2-3 and V is TRBV29-1, with 7 nucleotides matching TRBD2. The CDR3 loop spans 13 amino acids. Germline CDR1 and CDR2: SQVTM and ANQGSEA. V gave up 6 bases and J gave up 4 bases; unmatched junction bases: 7. As DNA, the CDR3 is TGCAGCGTGGGGGAGGGGCAAGCAGATACGCAGTATTTT. It yields the protein CSVGEGQADTQYF.

This clonotype was recorded many times. The J gene is TRBJ1-1, the V gene TRBV2; unclear D gene. The CDR3 length is 13 residues. Between the trimmed V and J ends, which lost 1 base and 3 bases, there was a span of 6 bases. The germline V gene has CDR1 SNHLY and CDR2 FYNNEI. CDR3 in DNA: TGTGCCAGCAGTGAAGTGCGGGACACTGAAGCTTTCTTT. It specifies CASSEVRDTEAFF.

The table lists this clonotype with many counts. This sequence joins TRBV4-1 and TRBJ1-5; possible D gene TRBD1, 5 bases. The CDR3 length is 15 residues. Trimming cost V 0 bases and J 7 bases, with 13 bases left between them. Germline values: CDR1 MGHRA, CDR2 YSYEKL. The CDR3 protein is CASSQESRVGQPQHF. Here the CDR3 DNA reads TGCGCCAGCAGCCAAGAGAGCAGGGTGGGGCAGCCCCAGCATTTT.

This clonotype came up many times. V gene TRBV11-1 combines with J gene TRBJ2-5, with D tentatively TRBD1 (5 bases). The V gene lost 5 bases and the J gene lost 1 base, with 17 bases spanning the gap. The CDR3 sequence is 16 residues long. Germline CDR1 is SGHAT and CDR2 is FQDESV (reference sequence). CDR3 coding DNA: TGTGCCAGCAGCCCCAATAAGGGGCCTATCCAAGAGACCCAGTACTTC. Its protein is CASSPNKGPIQETQYF.

In its sample, this clonotype was seen many times. The chain uses TRBV6-1 and TRBJ2-1; D gene ambiguous. Trimming took 2 bases from V and 6 from J, leaving 11 bases between them. Looked up from germline, CDR1 is MNHNS and CDR2 is SASEGT. This CDR3 is built from 14 residues. CDR3 bases: TGTGCCAGCAGTGAAATGGTAGGATCCAATGAGCAGTTCTTC. Protein sequence: CASSEMVGSNEQFF.

In this sample, this clonotype turned up many times. The chain uses TRBV29-1 and TRBJ1-2; 8 bases match TRBD1. Unmatched junction bases numbered 10, after V lost 4 bases and J lost 3 bases. Looked up from germline, CDR1 is SQVTM and CDR2 is ANQGSEA. There are 15 residues in the CDR3. CDR3 loop: CSVGSKTGEDYGYTF. The CDR3, as DNA: TGCAGCGTTGGCTCCAAGACAGGGGAGGACTATGGCTACACCTTC. The full variable domain, in which reference TRBV29-1 and TRBJ1-2 provide the parts outside the CDR3, is SAVISQKPSRDICQRGTSLTIQCQVDSQVTMMFWYRQQPGQSLTLIATANQGSEATYESGFVIDKFPISRPNLTFSTLTVSNMSPEDSSIYLCSVGSKTGEDYGYTFGSGTRLTVV.

The V gene is TRBV7-9, the J gene TRBJ2-2; 7 positions match TRBD2. CDR3 length: 14 residues. The junction had 5 bases not matched to a gene; V was cut back by 2 bases and J by 8 bases. The germline V gene has CDR1 SEHNR and CDR2 FQNEAQ (reference sequence). CDR3 bases: TGTGCCAGCAGCTTAATAGCGGGTACTGGGGAGCTGTTTTTT. This encodes CASSLIAGTGELFF.

This clonotype was seen at least ten times. The rearrangement uses TRBV7-2 and TRBJ2-5; D remains ambiguous. Germline CDR1 reads SGHTA; CDR2 reads FQGNSA. The CDR3 length is 13 residues. V lost 3 bases and J lost 1, with 6 bases in between. This CDR3 reads CASSFPIQETQYF. CDR3 bases: TGTGCCAGCAGCTTCCCCATCCAAGAGACCCAGTACTTC.

In this sample, this clonotype turned up many times. V gene TRBV28 combines with J gene TRBJ2-1; 12 nucleotides align to TRBD2. The V segment lost 2 bases and the J segment 7 bases; nucleotides outside the gene matches: 12. The CDR3 runs to 18 residues. Germline V gives CDR1 MDHEN, CDR2 SYDVKM. The CDR3 region has the DNA TGTGCCAGCAGTTTACGGGGTCTAGCGGGAGGGCCTTTAAATGAGCAGTTCTTC. Translation gives CASSLRGLAGGPLNEQFF. Together with reference TRBV28 and TRBJ2-1, the CDR3 gives the full variable domain: DVKVTQSSRYLVKRTGEKVFLECVQDMDHENMFWYRQDPGLGLRLIYFSYDVKMKEKGDIPEGYSVSREKKERFSLILESASTNQTSMYLCASSLRGLAGGPLNEQFFGPGTRLTVL.

The J gene is TRBJ2-2, the V gene TRBV6-5; tentatively, D is TRBD2 (6 bases). V was pared by 2 bases and J by 6 bases, with 16 bases between. The CDR3 is 16 amino acids. The germline CDR1 and CDR2 sequences are MNHEY and SVGAGI. CDR3 DNA sequence: TGTGCCAGCAGTTACCAAAGCGGGTACGGACCCGGGGAGCTGTTTTTT. This translates into CASSYQSGYGPGELFF.

This clonotype was detected many times. CDR3 in amino acids: CASSLRQRAGYGYTF. The CDR3 nucleotides are TGTGCCAGCAGTTTACGTCAGCGGGCAGGCTATGGCTACACCTTC. The chain recombines TRBV28 with TRBJ1-2; D not resolved. Trimming took off 2 bases at V and 4 bases at J, with 14 bases between the two ends. Germline-derived CDR1 and CDR2 are MDHEN and SYDVKM. The CDR3 has 15 residues.

This clonotype was counted many times. The rearrangement uses TRBV11-2 and TRBJ2-7; D gene unclear. Trimming cost V 5 bases and J 1 base, with 18 bases left between them. Germline CDR1 SGHAT, CDR2 FQNNGV. This CDR3 is 16 amino acids long. The CDR3: CASSLGSYRSSYEQYF. In nucleotides, the CDR3 is TGTGCCAGCAGCCTCGGGTCTTACCGATCATCCTACGAGCAGTACTTC. The full variable domain, its missing parts supplied by reference TRBV11-2 and TRBJ2-7, is EAGVAQSPRYKIIEKRQSVAFWCNPISGHATLYWYQQILGQGPKLLIQFQNNGVVDDSQLPKDRFSAERLKGVDSTLKIQPAKLEDSAVYLCASSLGSYRSSYEQYFGPGTRLTVT.

The table lists this clonotype with many counts. This rearrangement joins TRBV2 to TRBJ1-5, with D possibly matching TRBD1 (5 bases). Trimming took off 6 bases at V and 5 bases at J, with 14 bases between the two ends. The CDR3 extends over 14 amino acids. CDR1 and CDR2 (germline): SNHLY, FYNNEI. CDR3 loop: CASSRLQGYQPQHF. Here the CDR3 DNA reads TGTGCCAGCAGCCGACTTCAGGGATATCAGCCCCAGCATTTT.

There are many counts of this clonotype. V and J are TRBV10-3 and TRBJ1-2; tentative D call: TRBD1 (6 bases). Germline V gene lookup returns CDR1 ENHRY and CDR2 SYGVKD. The CDR3 has 15 amino acids. The V end lost 2 bases, the J end lost 3 bases, and 13 bases lay between the germline ends. CDR3 DNA sequence: TGTGCCATCAGTGAGCCCGACAGGAATTACTATGGCTACACCTTC. Translation gives CAISEPDRNYYGYTF.